This is a list of T cell receptor beta chains from one sample in a study of blood T cells in healthy people across ages. TCRdb itself ran the 5' RACE reads through MiXCR, one entry per CDR3 protein. The sample has hundreds of thousands of distinct CDR3 sequences, more than 25% seen once. Sequencing input: blood. Receptor source: a woman older than 75 in good health. Each CDR3 is given with its conserved first and last residue. A D gene is named only where the DNA matches it firmly. Rows may omit the clone size; those that give it use once, few, many or a size class.

>NA|14|TRBJ2-5|few|TRBV10-2
CASRVQGSQETQYF
TGCGCCAGCAGAGTTCAGGGATCCCAAGAGACCCAGTACTTC
>TRBD2|17|TRBJ2-3|few|TRBV18
CASSPTSGVKFTDTQYF
TGTGCCAGCTCACCGACTAGCGGGGTAAAGTTTACAGATACGCAGTATTTT
>NA|13|TRBJ2-7|many|TRBV6-2/TRBV6-3
CASSYSRVYEQYF
TGTGCCAGCAGTTACTCAAGAGTATACGAGCAGTACTTC
>NA|14|TRBJ2-5|many|TRBV5-1
CASSLDRALETQYF
TGCGCCAGCAGCTTGGACAGGGCTTTGGAGACCCAGTACTTC
>NA|10|TRBJ2-2|NA|TRBV11-2
CASSYPELFF
TGTGCCAGCAGCTACCCGGAGCTGTTTTTT
>NA|14|TRBJ1-6|few|TRBV2
CASSGPQYNSPLHF
TGTGCCAGCAGTGGTCCACAGTATAATTCACCCCTCCACTTT
>TRBD2|15|TRBJ2-3|NA|TRBV6-6
CASNRISGAGDTQYF
TGTGCCAGCAATCGGATTAGCGGGGCCGGAGATACGCAGTATTTT
>NA|14|TRBJ1-6|NA|TRBV20-1
CSARETGMNSPPHF
TGCAGTGCTAGAGAAACAGGGATGAATTCACCCCCCCACTTT
>NA|15|TRBJ2-5|many|TRBV7-9
CASSLHDRNQETQYF
TGTGCCAGCAGCTTACACGACAGAAACCAAGAGACCCAGTACTTC
>NA|14|TRBJ2-7|few|TRBV28
CASSVQGLSYEQYF
TGTGCTAGCAGTGTACAGGGTTTATCCTACGAGCAGTACTTC
>TRBD1|15|TRBJ1-2|many|TRBV6-1
CASSAGTGNSYGYTF
TGTGCCAGCAGTGCCGGGACAGGGAACAGCTATGGCTACACCTTC
>NA|15|TRBJ1-6|few|TRBV6-1
CASSLLSRDNSPLHF
TGTGCCAGCAGTTTGTTGAGCAGGGATAATTCACCCCTCCACTTT
>NA|16|TRBJ2-5|many|TRBV4-3
CASSQEDRDTQETQYF
TGCGCCAGCAGCCAAGAAGATCGGGACACTCAAGAGACCCAGTACTTC
>NA|15|TRBJ2-3|many|TRBV12-3/TRBV12-4
CASRPDDLSTDTQYF
TGTGCCAGCAGACCGGACGATCTTAGCACAGATACGCAGTATTTT
>NA|15|TRBJ2-1|many|TRBV2
CASRGTPGPYNEQFF
TGTGCCAGCAGAGGGACACCGGGCCCCTACAATGAGCAGTTCTTC
>NA|12|TRBJ1-1|NA|TRBV12-3/TRBV12-4
CASSRHRGRAFF
TGTGCCAGCAGTCGCCATAGGGGTAGAGCTTTCTTT
>NA|13|TRBJ1-6|few|TRBV20-1
CTGKGSYNSPLHF
TGTACGGGGAAAGGATCCTATAATTCACCCCTCCACTTT
>TRBD1|16|TRBJ2-7|NA|TRBV5-1
CASSIRPGQGTDEQYF
TGCGCCAGCAGCATCAGACCGGGACAGGGGACCGACGAGCAGTACTTC
>NA|16|TRBJ1-1|NA|TRBV15
CATSATQSSLNTEAFF
TGTGCCACCAGCGCCACTCAAAGCTCTCTTAACACTGAAGCTTTCTTT
>NA|14|TRBJ2-2|few|TRBV6-2/TRBV6-3
CASTQPSNTGELFF
TGTGCCAGCACCCAACCTTCGAACACCGGGGAGCTGTTTTTT
>NA|13|TRBJ1-2|NA|TRBV2
CASSDIQGYGYTF
TGTGCCAGCAGTGATATACAGGGCTATGGCTACACCTTC
>TRBD1|17|TRBJ2-1|many|TRBV25-1
CASSENIDRASYNEQFF
TGTGCCAGCAGTGAGAACATTGACAGGGCCTCCTACAATGAGCAGTTCTTC
>TRBD1|14|TRBJ1-2|many|TRBV28
CASSPPGQGVGYTF
TGTGCCAGCAGTCCACCGGGACAGGGAGTCGGCTACACCTTC
>NA|13|TRBJ2-5|NA|TRBV7-2
CACSPGGAETQYF
TGTGCCTGCAGCCCAGGGGGGGCGGAGACCCAGTACTTC
>NA|15|TRBJ1-6|NA|TRBV15
CATSTRGGANSPLHF
TGTGCCACCAGCACACGAGGGGGGGCTAATTCACCCCTCCACTTT
>TRBD2|17|TRBJ2-3|many|TRBV3-1
CASSRSTSGKSTDTQYF
TGTGCCAGCAGCCGGTCGACTAGCGGGAAAAGCACAGATACGCAGTATTTT
>TRBD1|14|TRBJ1-2|NA|TRBV7-2
CASSSLQGAQGYTF
TGTGCCAGCAGCTCACTACAGGGGGCGCAGGGCTACACCTTC
>NA|13|TRBJ2-5|many|TRBV3-1
CASGRADIETQYF
TGTGCCAGCGGTCGAGCGGATATTGAGACCCAGTACTTC
>TRBD1|13|TRBJ2-2|NA|TRBV4-3
CASSFTGAGELFF
TGCGCCAGCAGCTTCACAGGGGCCGGGGAGCTGTTTTTT
>TRBD2|16|TRBJ2-1|many|TRBV12-3/TRBV12-4
CASSPVGSGGAHEQFF
TGTGCCAGCAGCCCCGTTGGTAGCGGGGGGGCCCATGAGCAGTTCTTC
>NA|13|TRBJ1-1|once|TRBV30
CAWSIYRDTEAFF
TGTGCCTGGAGTATTTACAGGGACACTGAAGCTTTCTTT